The rows below give T cell receptor beta chains drawn from one sample of a study of cytomegalovirus exposure and HLA in healthy donors. Sequenced by immunoSEQ multiplex PCR; TCRdb stores in-frame clones only, minus some. This repertoire shows fewer than 200,000 clones, around 79% found once; its top ten account for 2.5%. The specimen sequenced was PBMCs. The receptors stem from a female donor in good health and CMV-seronegative. The CDR3 runs from the conserved cysteine through the conserved F or W. Each record gives: V gene, J gene, D gene, clone size, CDR3 protein, CDR3 DNA. A D gene is named only where the DNA matches it firmly. Clone sizes are given selectively: once, few, many, or a class where the clone is expanded.

TRBV4-3	TRBJ1-2	NA	NA	CASSQVGTGPYGYTF	TGCGCCAGCAGCCAAGTCGGTACAGGCCCCTATGGCTACACCTTC
TRBV6-5	TRBJ2-3	NA	NA	CAVRRDTSTDTQYF	TGTGCCGTAAGAAGAGACACTAGCACAGATACGCAGTATTTT
TRBV2	TRBJ2-3	TRBD2	NA	CASRLREVNTQYF	TGTGCCAGCAGGTTGCGGGAGGTAAATACGCAGTATTTT
TRBV11-1	TRBJ1-2	NA	few	CASSSTHSGGGYTF	TGTGCCAGCAGCTCCACCCATTCGGGAGGTGGCTACACCTTC
TRBV30	TRBJ2-3	TRBD1	NA	CAWSLGTGTDTQYF	TGTGCCTGGAGCCTAGGGACAGGGACAGATACGCAGTATTTT
TRBV15	TRBJ1-5	TRBD1	NA	CATSKGTGGRNQPQHF	TGTGCCACCAGCAAAGGTACAGGGGGTCGCAATCAGCCCCAGCATTTT
TRBV28	TRBJ2-1	NA	few	CASSPPGYNEQFF	TGTGCCAGCAGCCCCCCGGGGTACAATGAGCAGTTCTTC
TRBV5-1	TRBJ1-6	TRBD1	NA	CASSLAVGQGGSPLHF	TGCGCCAGCAGCTTGGCGGTGGGACAGGGCGGTTCACCCCTCCACTTT
TRBV28	TRBJ2-3	TRBD1	NA	CASRWTGKSDTQYF	TGTGCCAGCAGGTGGACAGGGAAATCAGATACGCAGTATTTT
TRBV5-1	TRBJ2-1	TRBD2	once	CASVPIAGGPPNEQFF	TGCGCCAGCGTACCCATAGCGGGAGGGCCTCCCAATGAGCAGTTCTTC
TRBV4-1	TRBJ2-2	NA	NA	CASSQSRGVPRSNTGELFF	TGCGCCAGCAGCCAATCGCGGGGAGTCCCACGCTCGAACACCGGGGAGCTGTTTTTT
TRBV4-3	TRBJ2-3	NA	few	CASSQEARDTQYF	TGCGCCAGCAGCCAAGAAGCACGAGATACGCAGTATTTT
TRBV11-1	TRBJ1-3	NA	NA	CASSFRPSGGTIYF	TGTGCCAGCAGCTTTCGGCCCTCGGGGGGCACCATATATTTT
TRBV28	TRBJ2-3	NA	NA	CASSLEQDTQYF	TGTGCCAGCAGTTTAGAGCAAGATACGCAGTATTTT
TRBV7-9	TRBJ1-1	NA	few	CASTTGVNTEAFF	TGTGCCAGCACCACAGGCGTGAACACTGAAGCTTTCTTT
TRBV7-7	TRBJ2-2	TRBD1	NA	CASSQDRVVGGELFF	TGTGCTAGCAGTCAGGACAGGGTAGTAGGCGGGGAGCTGTTTTTT
TRBV28	TRBJ2-2	NA	few	CASRGGAGTGELFF	TGTGCCAGCAGAGGAGGGGCGGGCACCGGGGAGCTGTTTTTT